This T cell receptor (beta chain) emerged from a study of molecular identifiers for immune sequencing clone quantification. The V gene lost 3 bases and the J gene lost 3 bases, with 11 bases spanning the gap. CDR3 length: 14 amino acids. CDR1 LGHNA and CDR2 YSLEER come from the germline V gene. TCRdb analysed the PCR reads with MiXCR anew, one entry per CDR3 protein. The sample shows about 2,300 distinct CDR3 sequences, approximately 25% of them seen only once. This clonotype ranks as medium-sized. The genes are TRBV4-3 and TRBJ2-5, with a weak D call TRBD2 (5 bases). This receptor was identified in a human donor in good health. Some libraries in this study had Jurkat cell RNA spiked in. Sequences were obtained from naive CD8+ T cells from blood, with Jurkat cell RNA spiked in. Regarding subset: FACS-sorted CD8+CD4-CCR7+CD45RA+ naive T cells. CDR3 nucleotides: TGCGCCAGCAGCCAGGCGGGCAGGAAAGAGACCCAGTACTTC. Translating gives CASSQAGRKETQYF.